This T cell receptor (beta chain) was found in a study of cytomegalovirus exposure and HLA in healthy donors. For the study at large: In an earlier analysis, 117 million unique TCR beta sequences were found from some 200 million T cells.

Points on this clone: As yet, its antigen is unknown.

Use of 60 Vbeta and 13 Jbeta primers characterized the PCR. Per the original methods: Among the unique TCR beta chains that a later analysis counted, some 73 million in all, about 10 million were shared. Sequenced by immunoSEQ multiplex PCR; TCRdb stores in-frame clones only, minus some. That table gives V, J and clone size, and the DNA gave D and trimming. The table lists about 160,000 clones, 77% of them singletons, with roughly 1.4% in the top ten. General study points: Across donors, sequencing depth was assumed by presence/absence analyses to be roughly uniform.

J lost 1 base, V lost 6 bases, and 5 bases had no gene match. Germline CDR1 reads GTSNPN; CDR2 reads SVGIG (reference sequence). This CDR3 region has 15 residues. The specimen sequenced was PBMCs. The receptor was derived from a woman under 40 in good health and CMV-seronegative. The chain is built from TRBV30 and TRBJ2-3; TRBD2 matches 12 bases. The CDR3, as DNA: TGTGCCTGTAAGGCTAGCGGGGGGGGCACAGATACGCAGTATTTT. Amino acids: CACKASGGGTDTQYF.